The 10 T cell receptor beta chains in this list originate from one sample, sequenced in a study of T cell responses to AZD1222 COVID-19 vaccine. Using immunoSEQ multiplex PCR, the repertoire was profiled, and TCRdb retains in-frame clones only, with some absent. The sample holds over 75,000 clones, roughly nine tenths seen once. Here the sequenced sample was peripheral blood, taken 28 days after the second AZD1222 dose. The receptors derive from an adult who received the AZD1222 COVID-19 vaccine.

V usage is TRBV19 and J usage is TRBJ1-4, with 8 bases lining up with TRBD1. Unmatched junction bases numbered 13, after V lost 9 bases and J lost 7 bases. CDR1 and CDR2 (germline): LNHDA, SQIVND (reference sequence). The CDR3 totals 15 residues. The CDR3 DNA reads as TGTGCCAGCCGACAGGGGCTAAGATGGGGTGAAAAACTGTTTTTT. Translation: CASRQGLRWGEKLFF. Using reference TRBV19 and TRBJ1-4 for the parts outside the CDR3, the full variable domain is DGGITQSPKYLFRKEGQNVTLSCEQNLNHDAMYWYRQDPGQGLRLIYYSQIVNDFQKGDIAEGYSVSREKKESFPLTVTSAQKNPTAFYLCASRQGLRWGEKLFFGSGTQLSVL.

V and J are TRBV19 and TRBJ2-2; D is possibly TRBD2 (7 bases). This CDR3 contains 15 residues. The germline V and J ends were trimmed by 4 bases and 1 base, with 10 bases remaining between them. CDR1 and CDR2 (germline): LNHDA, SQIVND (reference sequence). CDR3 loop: CASSRGGWNTGELFF. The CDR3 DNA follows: TGTGCCAGTAGTAGGGGGGGCTGGAACACCGGGGAGCTGTTTTTT. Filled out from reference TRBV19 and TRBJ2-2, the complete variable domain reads DGGITQSPKYLFRKEGQNVTLSCEQNLNHDAMYWYRQDPGQGLRLIYYSQIVNDFQKGDIAEGYSVSREKKESFPLTVTSAQKNPTAFYLCASSRGGWNTGELFFGEGSRLTVL.

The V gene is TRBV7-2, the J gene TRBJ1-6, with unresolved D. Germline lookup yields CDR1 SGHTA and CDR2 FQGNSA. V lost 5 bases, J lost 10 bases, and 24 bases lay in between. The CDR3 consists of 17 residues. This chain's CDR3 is CASSPYYPRADESPLHF. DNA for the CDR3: TGTGCCAGCAGCCCCTACTACCCGCGGGCGGACGAATCACCCCTCCACTTT.

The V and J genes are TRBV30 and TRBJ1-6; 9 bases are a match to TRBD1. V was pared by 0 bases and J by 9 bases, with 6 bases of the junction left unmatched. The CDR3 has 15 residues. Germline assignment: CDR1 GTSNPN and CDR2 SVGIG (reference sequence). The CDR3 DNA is TGTGCCTGGAGTGTAGGGACAGGGAGAAGTTCACCCCTCCACTTT. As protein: CAWSVGTGRSSPLHF.

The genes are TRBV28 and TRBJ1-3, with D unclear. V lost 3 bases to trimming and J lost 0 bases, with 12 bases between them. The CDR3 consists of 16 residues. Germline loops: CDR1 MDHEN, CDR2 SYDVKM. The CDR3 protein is CASSLLTEISGNTIYF. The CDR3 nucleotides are TGTGCCAGCAGTTTGTTAACAGAGATCTCTGGAAACACCATATATTTT.

Here the CDR3 DNA reads TGTGCCAGCAGCTTTGACCCGAGCTCCTACAATGAGCAGTTCTTC. Its protein is CASSFDPSSYNEQFF. The V gene is TRBV13, the J gene TRBJ2-1; D is unclear. CDR1 PRHDT and CDR2 FYEKMQ come from the germline V gene (reference sequence). Between the trimmed V and J ends, which lost 3 bases and 0 bases, there was a span of 9 bases. The CDR3 covers 15 residues.

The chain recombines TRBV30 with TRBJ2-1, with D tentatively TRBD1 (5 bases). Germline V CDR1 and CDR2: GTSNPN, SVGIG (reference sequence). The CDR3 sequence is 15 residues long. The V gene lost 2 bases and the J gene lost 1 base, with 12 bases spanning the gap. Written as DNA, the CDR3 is TGTGCCTGGAGTTCCACAGGTTCATCCTACAATGAGCAGTTCTTC. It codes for CAWSSTGSSYNEQFF.

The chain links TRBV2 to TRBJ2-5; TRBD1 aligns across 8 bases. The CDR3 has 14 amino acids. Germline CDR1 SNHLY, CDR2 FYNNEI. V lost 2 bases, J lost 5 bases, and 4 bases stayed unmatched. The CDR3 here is CASSERDRFETQYF. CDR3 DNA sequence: TGTGCCAGCAGTGAAAGGGACAGGTTCGAGACCCAGTACTTC.

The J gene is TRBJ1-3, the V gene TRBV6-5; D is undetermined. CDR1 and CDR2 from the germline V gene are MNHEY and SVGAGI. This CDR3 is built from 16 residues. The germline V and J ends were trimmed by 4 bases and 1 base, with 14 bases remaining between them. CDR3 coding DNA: TGTGCCAGCAGTTCAGGAGCAACAACTTCTGGAAACACCATATATTTT. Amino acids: CASSSGATTSGNTIYF.

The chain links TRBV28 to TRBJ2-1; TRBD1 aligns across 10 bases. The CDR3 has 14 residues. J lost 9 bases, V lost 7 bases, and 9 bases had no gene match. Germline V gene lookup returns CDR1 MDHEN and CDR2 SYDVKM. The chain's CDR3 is CASNRDRGRGEQFF. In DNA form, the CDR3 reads TGTGCCAGCAACCGGGACAGGGGACGGGGTGAGCAGTTCTTC. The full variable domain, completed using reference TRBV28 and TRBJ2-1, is DVKVTQSSRYLVKRTGEKVFLECVQDMDHENMFWYRQDPGLGLRLIYFSYDVKMKEKGDIPEGYSVSREKKERFSLILESASTNQTSMYLCASNRDRGRGEQFFGPGTRLTVL.